A selection of T cell receptor beta chains follows, all from one sample in a study of CD8+CD57+ T cells in acquired aplastic anemia. TCRdb reanalysed the reads using MiXCR and keeps one entry per CDR3 protein. The profile covers 220,000 or so distinct CDR3 sequences, with roughly 60% appearing a single time and about three fifths taken by the ten largest. The material sequenced was sorted CD4+, CD8+, or CD8+CD57+ T cells (not recorded which) from PBMCs. The origin of the receptors is a human donor with aplastic anemia. The CDR3 runs from the conserved cysteine through the conserved F or W. The order of the fields is D gene, V gene, clone size, J gene, CDR3 DNA, CDR3 protein. A D gene is named only where the DNA matches it firmly. Clone size, where shown, is once, few, many, or a class for clones that have expanded.

d_call: TRBD2; v_call: TRBV4-1; clone_size: -; j_call: TRBJ2-3; cdr3_nt: TGCGCCAGCAGCCAAGAGCCGTTCCAACACCTGGGACTAGGAGCAGATACGCAGTATTTT; cdr3_aa: CASSQEPFQHLGLGADTQYF
d_call: -; v_call: TRBV6-1; clone_size: -; j_call: TRBJ2-5; cdr3_nt: TGTGCCAGCAGAACAGGGCAAGAGACCCAGTACTTC; cdr3_aa: CASRTGQETQYF
d_call: -; v_call: TRBV7-9; clone_size: -; j_call: TRBJ2-5; cdr3_nt: TGTGCCAGCAGCGTAGGTAGCGCGGTAGAGACCCAGTACTTC; cdr3_aa: CASSVGSAVETQYF
d_call: TRBD2; v_call: TRBV7-6; clone_size: -; j_call: TRBJ2-7; cdr3_nt: TGTGCCAGCAGCTTGTGGACTAGCGGGAGCTCCTACGAGCAGTACTTC; cdr3_aa: CASSLWTSGSSYEQYF
d_call: -; v_call: TRBV10-3; clone_size: -; j_call: TRBJ1-2; cdr3_nt: TGTGCCATCAGCCCCGGGGGCTTCTATGGCTACACCTTC; cdr3_aa: CAISPGGFYGYTF
d_call: TRBD1; v_call: TRBV7-9; clone_size: many; j_call: TRBJ2-7; cdr3_nt: TGTGCCAGCAGCCCCCCTGAGGGACAGGGTCGAAACGAGCAGTACTTC; cdr3_aa: CASSPPEGQGRNEQYF
d_call: -; v_call: TRBV20-1; clone_size: -; j_call: TRBJ2-7; cdr3_nt: TGCAGTGCTAGACCCGGGGAAGTCGAGCAGTACTTC; cdr3_aa: CSARPGEVEQYF
d_call: -; v_call: TRBV7-9; clone_size: -; j_call: TRBJ2-7; cdr3_nt: TGTGCCAGCATCAGACCGGGGGGCAGGGCCCACGAGCAGTACTTC; cdr3_aa: CASIRPGGRAHEQYF
d_call: -; v_call: TRBV10-3; clone_size: few; j_call: TRBJ1-4; cdr3_nt: TGTGCCATCAGTGCATCCTTGTTGTCTGATGAAAAACTGTTTTTT; cdr3_aa: CAISASLLSDEKLFF
d_call: -; v_call: TRBV20-1; clone_size: -; j_call: TRBJ2-6; cdr3_nt: TGCAGTGCTACCGCGCCAGCTTTCTCTGGGGCCAACGTCCTGACTTTC; cdr3_aa: CSATAPAFSGANVLTF
d_call: -; v_call: TRBV24-1; clone_size: -; j_call: TRBJ2-3; cdr3_nt: TGTGCCACCAGTGATGGCCACACAGATACGCAGTATTTT; cdr3_aa: CATSDGHTDTQYF
d_call: TRBD2; v_call: TRBV12-3/TRBV12-4; clone_size: -; j_call: TRBJ2-1; cdr3_nt: TGTGCCAGCAGTTACCGGGACTACCACAATGAGCAGTTCTTC; cdr3_aa: CASSYRDYHNEQFF
d_call: -; v_call: TRBV19; clone_size: few; j_call: TRBJ1-6; cdr3_nt: TGTGCCAGTAGCTCCAGGGATAATTCACCCCTCCACTTT; cdr3_aa: CASSSRDNSPLHF
d_call: TRBD1; v_call: TRBV10-3; clone_size: -; j_call: TRBJ1-5; cdr3_nt: TGTGCCATCAGTGAGGGGACAGAGAATCAGCCCCAGCATTTT; cdr3_aa: CAISEGTENQPQHF
d_call: -; v_call: TRBV10-3; clone_size: few; j_call: TRBJ1-4; cdr3_nt: TGTGCCATCAGTGAGAGGGCATTAGCAACTAATGAAAAACTGTTTTTT; cdr3_aa: CAISERALATNEKLFF
d_call: -; v_call: TRBV2; clone_size: -; j_call: TRBJ1-1; cdr3_nt: TGTGCCAGCAGTGAATTGGAGAACACTGAAGCTTTCTTT; cdr3_aa: CASSELENTEAFF
d_call: TRBD2; v_call: TRBV7-9; clone_size: many; j_call: TRBJ2-1; cdr3_nt: TGTGCCAGCAGCTTAGCGGGGACTAGCGGGGCCTACAATGAGCAGTTCTTC; cdr3_aa: CASSLAGTSGAYNEQFF
d_call: -; v_call: TRBV20-1; clone_size: -; j_call: TRBJ1-5; cdr3_nt: TGCAGTGCTAGAGGGGCAGGGCCGGGAATAAGCAATCAGCCCCAGCATTTT; cdr3_aa: CSARGAGPGISNQPQHF
d_call: -; v_call: TRBV20-1; clone_size: -; j_call: TRBJ2-1; cdr3_nt: TGCAGTGCTAGAGATCGGCCCACTAGGGAGCAGTTCTTC; cdr3_aa: CSARDRPTREQFF
d_call: TRBD2; v_call: TRBV7-2; clone_size: -; j_call: TRBJ2-5; cdr3_nt: TGTGCCAGCAGTGAAGCGCTAGCGGGGGGAAAAGAGACCCAGTACTTC; cdr3_aa: CASSEALAGGKETQYF
d_call: TRBD2; v_call: TRBV20-1; clone_size: -; j_call: TRBJ2-3; cdr3_nt: TGCAGTGCCACAAGGGAGGGGATCTTCACAGATACGCAGTATTTT; cdr3_aa: CSATREGIFTDTQYF
d_call: -; v_call: TRBV10-2; clone_size: -; j_call: TRBJ1-1; cdr3_nt: TGTGCCAGCAGGGAGACATACACTGAAGCTTTCTTT; cdr3_aa: CASRETYTEAFF
d_call: -; v_call: TRBV2; clone_size: -; j_call: TRBJ2-1; cdr3_nt: TGTGCCAGCAGAGGACTCTACAATGAGCAGTTCTTC; cdr3_aa: CASRGLYNEQFF
d_call: -; v_call: TRBV5-4; clone_size: -; j_call: TRBJ2-5; cdr3_nt: TGTGCCAGCAGCTTGGGTCAGCTCGGAAGCGGACAGTACTTC; cdr3_aa: CASSLGQLGSGQYF
d_call: TRBD2; v_call: TRBV7-8; clone_size: -; j_call: TRBJ2-1; cdr3_nt: TGTGCCAGCACCCGGGGGGGAAGCCTCACCAATGAGCAGTTCTTC; cdr3_aa: CASTRGGSLTNEQFF
d_call: -; v_call: TRBV7-2; clone_size: -; j_call: TRBJ2-3; cdr3_nt: TGTGCCAGCAGCTTCGAAGATACGCAGTATTTT; cdr3_aa: CASSFEDTQYF
d_call: -; v_call: TRBV2; clone_size: -; j_call: TRBJ2-5; cdr3_nt: TGTGCCAGCGGGCGTGAGGGGATGGAGACCCAGTACTTC; cdr3_aa: CASGREGMETQYF
d_call: TRBD2; v_call: TRBV14; clone_size: -; j_call: TRBJ2-5; cdr3_nt: TGTGCCAGCAGCCAGATAAGCGGGGGGAGACAAGAGACCCAGTACTTC; cdr3_aa: CASSQISGGRQETQYF
d_call: TRBD2; v_call: TRBV11-2; clone_size: many; j_call: TRBJ2-4; cdr3_nt: TGTGCCAGCAGCCTAGGGACTAGCGGTACAATAATGGGGAACATTCAGTACTTC; cdr3_aa: CASSLGTSGTIMGNIQYF
d_call: TRBD1; v_call: TRBV19; clone_size: -; j_call: TRBJ1-5; cdr3_nt: TGTGCCAGTACCGACAGGGATAGCAATCAGCCCCAGCATTTT; cdr3_aa: CASTDRDSNQPQHF
d_call: -; v_call: TRBV2; clone_size: -; j_call: TRBJ2-7; cdr3_nt: TGTGCCAGCAGTGATAGCGGAAGTGGGTCCTACGAGCAGTACTTC; cdr3_aa: CASSDSGSGSYEQYF
d_call: -; v_call: TRBV6-5; clone_size: few; j_call: TRBJ2-2; cdr3_nt: TGTGCCAGCAGTTACTCGCGAGGGGCGAACACCGGGGAGCTGTTTTTT; cdr3_aa: CASSYSRGANTGELFF
d_call: -; v_call: TRBV5-4; clone_size: -; j_call: TRBJ1-1; cdr3_nt: TGTGCCAGCAGCATGGGGCAGGGATCATACACTGAAGCTTTCTTT; cdr3_aa: CASSMGQGSYTEAFF
d_call: TRBD1; v_call: TRBV15; clone_size: -; j_call: TRBJ2-6; cdr3_nt: TGTGCCACCAGCAGGGACAGGTGGGGCGGGGCCAACGTCCTGACTTTC; cdr3_aa: CATSRDRWGGANVLTF
d_call: TRBD2; v_call: TRBV10-3; clone_size: few; j_call: TRBJ2-7; cdr3_nt: TGTGCCATCAGTGATTACTCCGGGACTAGCGGGAGAGTCGGCGAGCAGTACTTC; cdr3_aa: CAISDYSGTSGRVGEQYF
d_call: TRBD1; v_call: TRBV7-9; clone_size: -; j_call: TRBJ1-5; cdr3_nt: TGTGCCAGCAGCGAGACAGGGGTTCAGCCCCAGCATTTT; cdr3_aa: CASSETGVQPQHF